A selection of T cell receptor beta chains follows, all from one sample in a study of response to subunit inactivated influenza vaccine. TCRdb fed the RT-PCR reads into MiXCR, producing one record per CDR3 protein. The data show just over 300,000 distinct CDR3 sequences, roughly a fifth seen once. The specimen comprised PBMCs from blood, sampled around 22 months after vaccination. The receptors were sampled from a man between 50 and 69 years old who received an inactivated influenza vaccine. Each CDR3 is given with its conserved first and last residue. D genes are given only for firm matches. Size is stated for part of the rows, as once, few or many counts, or as a class when the clone is expanded.

j_call d_call v_call clone_size cdr3_length cdr3_aa cdr3_nt
TRBJ2-2 - TRBV27 - 16 CASSLVAGRLTGELFF TGTGCCAGCAGTTTAGTAGCAGGGCGGCTTACCGGGGAGCTGTTTTTT
TRBJ2-7 TRBD2 TRBV5-1 few 16 CASSSHERGSSYEQYF TGCGCCAGCAGCTCCCATGAGCGGGGGAGCTCCTACGAGCAGTACTTC
TRBJ2-2 - TRBV6-1 - 14 CASSGTVNTGELFF TGTGCCAGCAGTGGGACGGTGAACACCGGGGAGCTGTTTTTT
TRBJ2-5 TRBD2 TRBV6-2/TRBV6-3 many 15 CASSYLAENQETQYF TGTGCCAGCAGTTATCTAGCGGAAAACCAAGAGACCCAGTACTTC
TRBJ2-6 - TRBV7-9 many 14 CASSLASGANVLTF TGTGCCAGCAGTTTAGCATCTGGGGCCAACGTCCTGACTTTC
TRBJ1-4 TRBD1 TRBV6-1 few 16 CASSPSPTGRPEKLFF TGTGCCAGCAGTCCCTCCCCGACAGGGAGACCAGAAAAACTGTTTTTT
TRBJ1-4 - TRBV18 few 13 CASSPPSGEKLFF TGTGCCAGCTCACCACCGTCCGGGGAAAAACTGTTTTTT
TRBJ1-4 - TRBV15 many 15 CATSRAQGVLGKLFF TGTGCCACCAGCAGAGCGCAGGGCGTGCTGGGAAAACTGTTTTTT
TRBJ1-1 - TRBV2 - 12 CASGGGLAEAFF TGTGCCAGCGGAGGGGGACTGGCTGAAGCTTTCTTT
TRBJ1-5 - TRBV18 - 15 CASSPRRGDAQPQHF TGTGCCAGCTCACCACGAAGGGGGGACGCGCAGCCCCAGCATTTT
TRBJ1-4 - TRBV3-1 many 15 CASSRTGGRNEKLFF TGTGCCAGCAGCCGAACGGGTGGAAGGAATGAAAAACTGTTTTTT
TRBJ2-2 - TRBV29-1 few 14 CSVFAQGQSGELFF TGCAGCGTTTTCGCGCAGGGGCAGTCCGGGGAGCTGTTTTTT
TRBJ1-2 - TRBV20-1 - 12 CSAEDRAYGYTF TGCAGTGCCGAAGACCGAGCCTATGGCTACACCTTC
TRBJ1-2 - TRBV3-1 many 14 CASSQYRGTYGYTF TGTGCCAGCAGCCAATATAGAGGGACTTATGGCTACACCTTC
TRBJ1-1 - TRBV20-1 few 13 CSARRGLGTEAFF TGCAGTGCTAGGAGGGGCCTGGGAACTGAAGCTTTCTTT
TRBJ1-5 - TRBV20-1 few 18 CSARRPGGGRNSNQPQHF TGCAGTGCTAGGAGGCCCGGGGGGGGCCGAAATAGCAATCAGCCCCAGCATTTT
TRBJ2-7 TRBD1 TRBV11-2 - 16 CASSSYRGRPSYEQYF TGTGCCAGCAGCTCATACAGGGGGCGGCCCTCCTACGAGCAGTACTTC
TRBJ1-5 - TRBV18 - 15 CASSPTPGGDQPQHF TGTGCCAGCTCCCCCACCCCGGGGGGGGATCAGCCCCAGCATTTT
TRBJ2-1 - TRBV4-3 few 13 CASSQEGRNEQFF TGCGCCAGCAGCCAAGAGGGGAGGAATGAGCAGTTCTTC
TRBJ1-1 - TRBV6-1 - 16 CASKQGRLIMNTEAFF TGTGCCAGCAAACAGGGACGGCTAATTATGAACACTGAAGCTTTCTTT
TRBJ2-3 - TRBV7-8 - 16 CASSQRVRQSTDTQYF TGTGCCAGCAGCCAGCGGGTTCGGCAGAGCACAGATACGCAGTATTTT
TRBJ2-7 - TRBV28 - 16 CASSFSQGRGSYEQYF TGTGCCAGCAGTTTTTCCCAGGGTCGGGGTTCCTACGAGCAGTACTTC
TRBJ2-3 TRBD1 TRBV12-3/TRBV12-4 many 15 CASSLRDRGTDTQYF TGTGCCAGCAGTTTGCGGGACAGGGGGACAGATACGCAGTATTTT
TRBJ1-5 TRBD1 TRBV29-1 few 12 CSVPGGHQPQHF TGCAGCGTGCCAGGGGGCCATCAGCCCCAGCATTTT
TRBJ1-2 TRBD1 TRBV6-1 few 15 CASRRGTGTHYGYTF TGTGCCAGCAGGAGAGGGACAGGAACGCACTATGGCTACACCTTC
TRBJ2-1 - TRBV19 few 17 CASTSPLGTRTYNEQFF TGTGCCAGTACCTCACCGTTAGGGACTCGAACATACAATGAGCAGTTCTTC
TRBJ1-6 TRBD1 TRBV4-3 many 18 CASSQEGQGFSYNSPLHF TGCGCCAGCAGCCAAGAAGGACAGGGGTTCTCCTATAATTCACCCCTCCACTTT